One and the same sample provided the 14 T cell receptor beta chains below, sequenced in a study of blood T cell repertoires in COVID-19. TCRdb's copy holds only in-frame clones and misses some; the assay was immunoSEQ multiplex PCR. Here the sample spans some 280,000 clones, over 75% being singletons. Sequenced material: peripheral blood. These receptors all come from a woman aged 60-75 years with acute or convalescent COVID-19.

J is TRBJ1-1 and V is TRBV7-9; D is undetermined. The germline CDR1 and CDR2 sequences are SEHNR and FQNEAQ (reference sequence). Trimming cost V 2 bases and J 2 bases, with 18 bases left between them. The CDR3 extends over 17 amino acids. CDR3 in DNA: TGTGCCAGCAGCTTAACTAGAGATTCGGTTACCAACACTGAAGCTTTCTTT. This codes for CASSLTRDSVTNTEAFF.

The chain is built from TRBV7-3 and TRBJ2-7, with 8 bases identical to TRBD1. This CDR3 contains 13 residues. V was pared by 4 bases and J by 6 bases, with 5 bases of the junction left unmatched. Per germline, CDR1 SGHTA and CDR2 FQGTGA. CDR3 DNA sequence: TGTGCCAGCAGCTCATCAGGGGGCCGCGAGCAGTACTTC. Amino acid sequence: CASSSSGGREQYF.

The V and J genes are TRBV7-3 and TRBJ2-2, with TRBD1 identical over 9 bases. From germline, CDR1 is SGHTA and CDR2 FQGTGA. With V trimmed by 5 bases and J by 4 bases, 20 bases remained unmatched. The CDR3 consists of 20 residues. The CDR3 DNA reads TGTGCCAGCAGCCCAGACCTCGGGACAGGGATGTTTCTGGGCACCGGGGAGCTGTTTTTT. It translates to CASSPDLGTGMFLGTGELFF.

The chain joins TRBV7-2 to TRBJ2-7; perhaps TRBD1 as D (6 bases). V lost 5 bases to trimming and J lost 2 bases, with 13 bases between them. The CDR3 totals 14 residues. CDR1 and CDR2 (germline): SGHTA, FQGNSA. CDR3 DNA: TGTGCCAGCAGCCCATGGACAGCTCCCTACGAGCAGTACTTC. Protein product: CASSPWTAPYEQYF.

The genes are TRBV5-1 and TRBJ1-2; TRBD1 matches at 9 bases. J lost 3 bases, V lost 0 bases, and 6 bases had no gene match. The CDR3 spans 16 residues. Germline CDR1 and CDR2: SGHRS and YFSETQ. The DNA for the CDR3 is TGCGCCAGCAGCTTGGCTTGGGACAGGGTGTACTATGGCTACACCTTC. Its translation is CASSLAWDRVYYGYTF.

The rearrangement joins TRBV7-9 to TRBJ2-5, with 7 bases identical to TRBD2. J gave up 3 bases and V 7 bases, and 8 bases lay outside the gene matches. Germline V gives CDR1 SEHNR, CDR2 FQNEAQ (reference sequence). The CDR3 totals 14 residues. The CDR3 region has the DNA TGTGCCAGCACCCGACTAGCCGACAAAGAGACCCAGTACTTC. Translated, it gives CASTRLADKETQYF.

The CDR3 loop reads CASRREGARGNTIYF. The CDR3 nucleotides are TGTGCCAGCAGACGCGAGGGGGCGCGTGGAAACACCATATATTTT. V usage is TRBV6-5 and J usage is TRBJ1-3, with 7 bases that match TRBD1. The CDR3 covers 15 residues. Trimming cost V 6 bases and J 3 bases; bases outside gene matches: 8. Germline V lookup: CDR1 MNHEY, CDR2 SVGAGI.

CDR3 in DNA: TGTGCCAGCAGCTTTGGCAGCAATCAGCCCCAGCATTTT. Translated, it gives CASSFGSNQPQHF. The chain couples TRBV7-2 to TRBJ1-5; D is uncertain. The CDR3 spans 13 residues. V was pared by 3 bases and J by 1 base, with 4 bases between. Germline values: CDR1 SGHTA, CDR2 FQGNSA. The complete variable domain, with remaining parts taken from reference TRBV7-2 and TRBJ1-5, reads GAGVSQSPSNKVTEKGKDVELRCDPISGHTALYWYRQSLGQGLEFLIYFQGNSAPDKSGLPSDRFSAERTGGSVSTLTIQRTQQEDSAVYLCASSFGSNQPQHFGDGTRLSIL.

This clone was seen a single time. CDR3 amino acids: CASSRGTAAGNTIYF. CDR3 nucleotide sequence: TGTGCCAGCAGTCGGGGTACGGCAGCTGGAAACACCATATATTTT. The chain employs TRBV9 and TRBJ1-3, with D unclear. Trimming took 5 bases from V and 2 from J, leaving 14 bases between them. CDR3 length equals 15 residues. Germline loops: CDR1 SGDLS, CDR2 YYNGEE.

CDR3 sequence (DNA): TGTGCCAGCAGCTCTCCGGGGACTAGCTTCAACGAGCAGTACTTC. It is translated as CASSSPGTSFNEQYF. The chain carries TRBV28 and TRBJ2-7; TRBD2 agrees at 9 bases. There are 15 residues in the CDR3. Losses at the gene ends were 6 bases for V and 5 bases for J; bases not matched to a gene: 11. The germline gives CDR1 MDHEN, CDR2 SYDVKM.

The chain recombines TRBV25-1 with TRBJ1-2; D gene ambiguous. V gave up 1 base and J gave up 8 bases, with 11 bases separating them. Per germline, CDR1 MGHDK and CDR2 SYGVNS. This CDR3 comprises 13 residues. The CDR3: CASSEFHLAGYTF. The CDR3 region has the DNA TGTGCCAGCAGTGAATTTCACCTGGCCGGCTACACCTTC.

The chain recombines TRBV19 with TRBJ2-2; no reliable D call. There are 16 residues in the CDR3. Between the trimmed V and J ends, which lost 3 bases and 0 bases, there was a span of 11 bases. Germline assignment: CDR1 LNHDA and CDR2 SQIVND (reference sequence). CDR3 sequence (DNA): TGTGCCAGTAGTATCAAACAACCAACGAACACCGGGGAGCTGTTTTTT. As protein: CASSIKQPTNTGELFF.

The DNA of the CDR3 is TGTGCCAGCAGCACGTGGACAGAACTTTATGGCTACACCTTC. Its protein product is CASSTWTELYGYTF. The rearrangement joins TRBV7-2 to TRBJ1-2; a possible D gene is TRBD1 (6 bases). The germline gives CDR1 SGHTA, CDR2 FQGNSA. V lost 5 bases, J lost 5 bases, and 15 bases lay in between. This CDR3 comprises 14 residues.

Points on this clone: The sample holds other DNA sequences that translate to the same CDR3. The chain uses TRBV19 and TRBJ1-5, with 9 nucleotides matching TRBD1. CDR1 and CDR2 from the germline V gene are LNHDA and SQIVND (reference sequence). Trimming cost V 6 bases and J 3 bases; bases outside gene matches: 6. This CDR3 region has 15 residues. DNA of the CDR3: TGTGCCAGTAGCCCGGGACAGGGTAACAATCAGCCCCAGCATTTT. Residues: CASSPGQGNNQPQHF. The full variable domain, with the rest looked up from reference TRBV19 and TRBJ1-5, is DGGITQSPKYLFRKEGQNVTLSCEQNLNHDAMYWYRQDPGQGLRLIYYSQIVNDFQKGDIAEGYSVSREKKESFPLTVTSAQKNPTAFYLCASSPGQGNNQPQHFGDGTRLSIL.